Each of the 25 T cell receptor beta chains below was sequenced from the same sample in a study of T cells in Graves' hyperthyroidism and ophthalmopathy. The source material, RNA transcripts, was used to amplify TCR beta CDR3 regions. HTBI primers were the set used in a first-round RT-PCR of the TCR CDR3. Each CDR3 protein is one row after TCRdb ran MiXCR on the multiplex PCR reads. There are about 620,000 distinct CDR3 sequences in the sample; under 20% occur only once, and about 3.8% lies in the top ten. Input material: blood. The receptors come from a woman aged 25 to 39 with Graves' hyperthyroidism.

This clonotype was detected ten times or more. The chain carries TRBV12-3 or TRBV12-4 and TRBJ1-2, with 7 bases fitting TRBD1. Trimming took 5 bases from V and 5 from J; bases not matched to a gene: 8. The CDR3 is made up of 14 amino acids. CDR3 in DNA: TGTGCCAGCAGTCAAGACGGGACAGAATATGGCTACACCTTC. It yields the protein CASSQDGTEYGYTF.

This clonotype was recorded at least ten times. This chain connects TRBV28 to TRBJ2-3, with TRBD2 as a possible D gene (5 bases). V was trimmed by 6 bases and J by 0 bases, leaving 19 bases between them. Germline CDR1 MDHEN, CDR2 SYDVKM. The CDR3 totals 17 residues. Here the CDR3 DNA reads TGTGCCAGCAGCCCCGGGAAAGTGGGAGCGAGCACAGATACGCAGTATTTT. This sequence encodes CASSPGKVGASTDTQYF.

V and J are TRBV28 and TRBJ2-2, with TRBD1 identical over 10 bases. The CDR3 has 15 residues. Germline values: CDR1 MDHEN, CDR2 SYDVKM. The V segment lost 7 bases and the J segment 4 bases; nucleotides outside the gene matches: 6. CDR3 amino acids: CASNRQGARTGELFF. As DNA, the CDR3 is TGTGCCAGCAATAGACAGGGGGCTCGCACCGGGGAGCTGTTTTTT. The variable domain in full, completed from reference TRBV28 and TRBJ2-2, reads DVKVTQSSRYLVKRTGEKVFLECVQDMDHENMFWYRQDPGLGLRLIYFSYDVKMKEKGDIPEGYSVSREKKERFSLILESASTNQTSMYLCASNRQGARTGELFFGEGSRLTVL.

The table lists this clonotype with a few counts. This chain connects TRBV29-1 to TRBJ1-2; D is unclear. The CDR3 is 14 residues long. Germline V gene lookup returns CDR1 SQVTM and CDR2 ANQGSEA. The V gene lost 6 bases and the J gene lost 3 bases, with 17 bases spanning the gap. This chain's CDR3 is CSVVGNVTYYGYTF. CDR3 DNA sequence: TGCAGCGTCGTAGGTAACGTCACGTACTATGGCTACACCTTC.

This clonotype occurred many times. The chain combines TRBV28 with TRBJ2-4; D call uncertain. This CDR3 comprises 13 residues. Germline V lookup: CDR1 MDHEN, CDR2 SYDVKM. The ends were cut back, 7 bases at V and 5 bases at J, with 12 bases in the middle. The CDR3 sequence: CASNPVLENIQYF. CDR3 DNA: TGTGCCAGCAACCCCGTTCTAGAAAACATTCAGTACTTC.

This clonotype was counted only a few times. This sequence joins TRBV6-9 and TRBJ2-7; D may be TRBD1 (5 bases). Germline CDR1 and CDR2: MNHGY and SVAAGI. CDR3 length equals 16 residues. Trimming took off 4 bases at V and 3 bases at J, with 19 bases between the two ends. This chain's CDR3 is CASSLTPETEFYEQYF. DNA of the CDR3: TGTGCCAGCAGTTTAACCCCCGAGACAGAATTCTACGAGCAGTACTTC.

The table lists this clonotype with many counts. The gene calls are TRBV12-3 or TRBV12-4 and TRBJ2-7, with D possibly called TRBD1 or TRBD2 (5 bases each). V gave up 3 bases and J gave up 3 bases, with 12 bases separating them. The CDR3 consists of 14 residues. CDR3 in DNA: TGTGCCAGCAGTTTGAGGGGACGATACTACGAGCAGTACTTC. It encodes CASSLRGRYYEQYF.

A remark on this clonotype: Germline is not matched at one junction end, which may reflect a read error. V and J are TRBV2 and TRBJ2-2; D is undetermined. The CDR3 extends over 12 amino acids. The germline CDR1 and CDR2 sequences are SNHLY and FYNNEI. The CDR3 loop reads CASSLGTVELFF. CDR3 DNA: TGTGCCAGCAGTCTGGGTACCGTGGAGCTGTTTTTT.

This clonotype was recorded many times. The J gene is TRBJ2-1, the V gene TRBV28; D tentatively reads TRBD1 or TRBD2 (5 bases each). CDR3 length: 13 residues. Germline assignment: CDR1 MDHEN and CDR2 SYDVKM. Trimming removed 8 bases from V and 9 bases from J, with 17 bases in between. CDR3 region: CASGTRIQGEQFF. The CDR3 DNA follows: TGTGCCAGCGGAACTAGGATCCAGGGTGAGCAGTTCTTC. The variable domain in full, completed from reference TRBV28 and TRBJ2-1, reads DVKVTQSSRYLVKRTGEKVFLECVQDMDHENMFWYRQDPGLGLRLIYFSYDVKMKEKGDIPEGYSVSREKKERFSLILESASTNQTSMYLCASGTRIQGEQFFGPGTRLTVL.

Comments on this clonotype: An end of the junction differs from the germline gene, which may be a read error. The V gene is TRBV29-1, the J gene TRBJ1-6; D is perhaps TRBD1 (5 bases). The germline V gene encodes CDR1 SQVTM and CDR2 ANQGSEA. This CDR3 spans 13 amino acids. The CDR3 coding sequence is TGCAGCGTAAGCGGGGGTTATACTTCACCCCTCCACTTT. It codes for CSVSGGYTSPLHF.

Note on this clonotype: This clone may be a read error of a much larger clone one base away. This rearrangement joins TRBV20-1 to TRBJ2-7; 10 positions agree with TRBD2. The end of the DNA fits TRBJ2-1 better, so the J call may be wrong. Per germline, CDR1 DFQATT and CDR2 SNEGSKA (reference sequence). CDR3 length equals 15 residues. CDR3 DNA sequence: TGCAGTGCTGGGTTGAGCGGGAGGGTCTCCTACGAGCAGTTCTTC. Translating it yields CSAGLSGRVSYEQFF.

This clonotype has a count of ten or more. The chain couples TRBV28 to TRBJ1-1; no firm D call. The germline V and J ends were trimmed by 5 bases and 3 bases, with 10 bases remaining between them. The V gene's germline CDR1 is MDHEN and CDR2 SYDVKM. The CDR3 runs to 13 residues. CDR3 sequence reads: CASSMGGDTEAFF. CDR3 sequence (DNA): TGTGCCAGCAGTATGGGTGGGGACACTGAAGCTTTCTTT.

The chain combines TRBV20-1 with TRBJ1-1, with D perhaps TRBD1 (5 bases). The germline V and J ends were trimmed by 2 bases and 0 bases, with 13 bases remaining between them. The CDR3 is 15 residues long. Germline loops: CDR1 DFQATT, CDR2 SNEGSKA (reference sequence). The CDR3 region has the DNA TGCAGTGCTAGACTCAATCCGGGGGTGAACACTGAAGCTTTCTTT. Encoded protein: CSARLNPGVNTEAFF.

This clonotype was observed a few times. The V call is TRBV19, the J call TRBJ2-5; TRBD1 agrees at 9 bases. The CDR3 covers 15 residues. Germline CDR1 LNHDA, CDR2 SQIVND (reference sequence). Germline trimming cut 7 bases from V and 2 bases from J; bases unmatched to any gene: 8. The CDR3 here is CASKRVGTGQETQYF. Here the CDR3 DNA reads TGTGCCAGTAAACGGGTGGGGACAGGGCAAGAGACCCAGTACTTC.

In this sample, this clonotype turned up a few times. The chain is built from TRBV20-1 and TRBJ2-1; TRBD1 or TRBD2 may be the D gene (5 bases each). The CDR3 is 15 residues long. Trimming pared 0 bases from V and 1 base from J, leaving 10 bases between. The germline CDR1 and CDR2 sequences are DFQATT and SNEGSKA (reference sequence). The CDR3 loop is CSAREGRDSYNEQFF. DNA for the CDR3: TGCAGTGCTAGAGAGGGACGCGATTCCTACAATGAGCAGTTCTTC.

This clonotype was seen repeatedly, ten times or more. The rearrangement links TRBV6-1 to TRBJ1-2; TRBD1 matches at 8 bases. The germline V gene has CDR1 MNHNS and CDR2 SASEGT. With 5 bases clipped from V and 3 bases from J, the junction kept 14 bases outside the gene matches. CDR3 length: 17 amino acids. The CDR3, as DNA: TGTGCCAGCAGTTTTTCACCGGGACAGGCGACATACTATGGCTACACCTTC. Its translation: CASSFSPGQATYYGYTF.

This clonotype was observed at least ten times. The chain uses TRBV30 and TRBJ2-1, with D unresolved. CDR1 is GTSNPN and CDR2 is SVGIG in the germline V gene (reference sequence). The CDR3 loop spans 14 amino acids. Trimming left V 2 bases short and J 8 bases short, with 16 bases between. In nucleotides, the CDR3 is TGTGCCTGGAGTAAAGCGATTGTGTTAGATGAGCAGTTCTTC. Protein: CAWSKAIVLDEQFF.

The rearrangement links TRBV27 to TRBJ2-1; TRBD2 matches at 8 bases. J was trimmed by 7 bases and V by 4 bases; bases with no gene match: 9. This CDR3 has 15 amino acids. CDR1 is MNHEY, CDR2 SMNVEV, per germline (reference sequence). The DNA of the CDR3 is TGTGCCAGCAGTTACTCGGGGGGGACTTGGAATGAGCAGTTCTTC. It translates to CASSYSGGTWNEQFF.

This clonotype was seen many times. This chain connects TRBV13 to TRBJ2-1; TRBD1 matches 7 bases. The CDR3 has 14 residues. Germline V lookup: CDR1 PRHDT, CDR2 FYEKMQ (reference sequence). V shed 3 bases and J 10 bases; nucleotides not matched to a gene: 9. CDR3 bases: TGTGCCAGCAGCTTGACTTGGACAGGTCCCGAGCAGTTCTTC. It encodes CASSLTWTGPEQFF. Full variable domain (rest looked up from reference TRBV13 and TRBJ2-1): AAGVIQSPRHLIKEKRETATLKCYPIPRHDTVYWYQQGPGQDPQFLISFYEKMQSDKGSIPDRFSAQQFSDYHSELNMSSLELGDSALYFCASSLTWTGPEQFFGPGTRLTVL.

The sample holds many counts of this clonotype. The V call is TRBV12-3 or TRBV12-4, the J call TRBJ1-6; TRBD1 might be the D (6 bases). V lost 6 bases and J lost 7, with 10 bases in between. The CDR3 runs to 13 residues. CDR3 region: CASSWTVNSPLHF. CDR3 bases: TGTGCCAGCAGCTGGACAGTCAATTCACCCCTCCACTTT.

This clonotype was found a few times. The CDR3 is CASSIGSWINTGELFF. In nucleotides, the CDR3 is TGTGCCAGTAGTATAGGGAGTTGGATAAACACCGGGGAGCTGTTTTTT. The chain couples TRBV19 to TRBJ2-2; unclear D gene. The CDR3 is made up of 16 amino acids. Germline CDR1 reads LNHDA; CDR2 reads SQIVND (reference sequence). Between the trimmed V and J ends, which lost 1 base and 2 bases, there was a span of 11 bases.

This clonotype was counted at least ten times. J is TRBJ1-1 and V is TRBV2; no clear D. CDR1 is SNHLY and CDR2 is FYNNEI in the germline V gene. The CDR3 runs to 10 residues. Trimming took off 8 bases at V and 6 bases at J, with 7 bases between the two ends. The CDR3 sequence: CASARSEAFF. The DNA of the CDR3 is TGTGCCAGCGCCCGGTCTGAAGCTTTCTTT.

A word on this clonotype: A read error may account for a junction end that differs from germline. The J gene is TRBJ2-1, the V gene TRBV9; 7 bases are shared with TRBD1. This CDR3 is 14 amino acids long. From germline, CDR1 is SGDLS and CDR2 YYNGEE. The CDR3 loop reads CGSSPTGSYNEQFF. In DNA, the CDR3 is TGTGGCAGCAGCCCGACAGGGTCCTACAATGAGCAGTTCTTC. Variable domain in full (rest from reference TRBV9 and TRBJ2-1): DSGVTQTPKHLITATGQRVTLRCSPRSGDLSVYWYQQSLDQGLQFLIQYYNGEERAKGNILERFSAQQFPDLHSELNLSSLELGDSALYFCGSSPTGSYNEQFFGPGTRLTVL.

This clonotype was detected ten times or more. The chain uses TRBV18 and TRBJ1-1; the D gene is possibly TRBD1 (6 bases). CDR1 and CDR2 (germline): KGHSH, LQKENI. The V gene lost 1 base and the J gene lost 4 bases, with 13 bases spanning the gap. The length of the CDR3 is 15 residues. DNA of the CDR3: TGTGCCAGCTCACCACGGGACACTCCCCTCACTGAAGCTTTCTTT. Translating it yields CASSPRDTPLTEAFF.

The chain has TRBV28 and TRBJ1-2; TRBD1 is a possible D gene (6 bases). From germline, CDR1 is MDHEN and CDR2 SYDVKM. Trimming took 10 bases from V and 4 from J, leaving 16 bases between them. The CDR3 contains 13 residues. CDR3 residues: CATLPRGGYGYTF. The CDR3 DNA reads as TGTGCCACCCTTCCCAGGGGAGGCTATGGCTACACCTTC.